This T cell receptor (beta chain) comes out of a study of shared T cell receptors in the human thymus. This CDR3 spans 17 amino acids. Trimming removed 6 bases from V and 4 bases from J; junction bases left unmatched: 19. CDR1 is SQVTM, CDR2 ANQGSEA, per germline. Assay used: immunoSEQ multiplex PCR; TCRdb lists only in-frame clones, some missing. The repertoire has around 730,000 clones, approximately 85% of them found once; the top ten carry more than 0.008%. These data also formed part of another study, on human thymus T cells. In that study: Samples came from healthy Finnish infants during open corrective cardiac surgery. Thymic samples were excised during corrective heart operations. It looked as if thymic and blood repertoires used V and J genes in a biased way. Related research has reported that thymic repertoires overlap highly among unrelated individuals.

Sequences were obtained from thymocytes. The J gene is TRBJ1-1, the V gene TRBV29-1; 8 bases fit TRBD1. This clonotype was obtained from a girl less than two years old with a congenital heart defect. This chain's CDR3 is CSVNLDRVSPPGTEAFF. The CDR3 DNA follows: TGCAGCGTGAACTTGGACAGGGTCTCCCCTCCGGGCACTGAAGCTTTCTTT.